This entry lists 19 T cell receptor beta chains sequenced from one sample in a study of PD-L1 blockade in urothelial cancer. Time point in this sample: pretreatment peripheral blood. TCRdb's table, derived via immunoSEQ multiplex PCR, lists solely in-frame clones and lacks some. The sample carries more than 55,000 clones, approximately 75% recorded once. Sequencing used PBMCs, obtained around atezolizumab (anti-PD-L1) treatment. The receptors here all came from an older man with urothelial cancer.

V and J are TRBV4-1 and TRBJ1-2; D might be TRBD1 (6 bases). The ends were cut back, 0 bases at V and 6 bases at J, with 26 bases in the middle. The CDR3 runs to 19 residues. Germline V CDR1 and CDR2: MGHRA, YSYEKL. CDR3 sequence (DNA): TGCGCCAGCAGCCAAGAGGGGGAGGGGGAGAACTTTTTTATTCATGGCTACACCTTC. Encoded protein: CASSQEGEGENFFIHGYTF.

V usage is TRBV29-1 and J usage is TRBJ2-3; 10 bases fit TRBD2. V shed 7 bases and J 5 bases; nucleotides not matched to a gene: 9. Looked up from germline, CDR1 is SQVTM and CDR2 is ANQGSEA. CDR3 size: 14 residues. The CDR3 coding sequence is TGCAGCGCTGGAGCGGGAGGGCCTGGAGATACGCAGTATTTT. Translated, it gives CSAGAGGPGDTQYF.

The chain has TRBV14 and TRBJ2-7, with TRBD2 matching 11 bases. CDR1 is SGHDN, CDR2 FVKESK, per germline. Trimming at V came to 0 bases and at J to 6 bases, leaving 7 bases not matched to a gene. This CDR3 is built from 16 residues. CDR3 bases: TGTGCCAGCAGCCAAGAATTACTAGCGGGAGTAAGCGAGCAGTACTTC. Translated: CASSQELLAGVSEQYF. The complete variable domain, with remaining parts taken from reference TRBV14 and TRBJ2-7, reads EAGVTQFPSHSVIEKGQTVTLRCDPISGHDNLYWYRRVMGKEIKFLLHFVKESKQDESGMPNNRFLAERTGGTYSTLKVQPAELEDSGVYFCASSQELLAGVSEQYFGPGTRLTVT.

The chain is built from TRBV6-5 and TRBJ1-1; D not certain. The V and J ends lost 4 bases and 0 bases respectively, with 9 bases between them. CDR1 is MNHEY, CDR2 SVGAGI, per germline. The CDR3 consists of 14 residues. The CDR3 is CASSSPSVNTEAFF. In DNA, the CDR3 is TGTGCCAGCAGTTCGCCAAGCGTGAACACTGAAGCTTTCTTT.

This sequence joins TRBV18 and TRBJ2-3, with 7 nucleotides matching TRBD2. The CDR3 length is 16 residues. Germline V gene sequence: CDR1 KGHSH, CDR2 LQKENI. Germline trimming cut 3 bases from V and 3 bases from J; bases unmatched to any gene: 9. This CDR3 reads CASSPWAGGITDTQYF. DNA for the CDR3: TGTGCCAGCTCACCCTGGGCCGGGGGGATAACAGATACGCAGTATTTT.

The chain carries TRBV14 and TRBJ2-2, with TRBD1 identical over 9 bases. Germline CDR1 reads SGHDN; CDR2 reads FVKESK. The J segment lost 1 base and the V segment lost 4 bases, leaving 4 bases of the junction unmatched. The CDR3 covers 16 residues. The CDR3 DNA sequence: TGTGCCAGCAGCCCCCGACAGGGGGGGAACACCGGGGAGCTGTTTTTT. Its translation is CASSPRQGGNTGELFF.

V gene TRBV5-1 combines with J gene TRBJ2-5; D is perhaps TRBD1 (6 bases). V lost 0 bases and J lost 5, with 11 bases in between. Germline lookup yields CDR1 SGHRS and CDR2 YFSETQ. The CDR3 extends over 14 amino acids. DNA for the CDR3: TGCGCCAGCAGCTTGGGCTGGGGGCTCGAGACCCAGTACTTC. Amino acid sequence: CASSLGWGLETQYF.

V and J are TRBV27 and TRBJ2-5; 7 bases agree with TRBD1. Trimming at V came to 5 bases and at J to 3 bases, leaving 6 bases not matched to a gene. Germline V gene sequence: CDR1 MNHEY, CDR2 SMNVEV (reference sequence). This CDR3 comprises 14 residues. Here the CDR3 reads CASSMSDRKETQYF. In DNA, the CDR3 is TGTGCCAGCAGTATGTCGGACAGGAAAGAGACCCAGTACTTC.

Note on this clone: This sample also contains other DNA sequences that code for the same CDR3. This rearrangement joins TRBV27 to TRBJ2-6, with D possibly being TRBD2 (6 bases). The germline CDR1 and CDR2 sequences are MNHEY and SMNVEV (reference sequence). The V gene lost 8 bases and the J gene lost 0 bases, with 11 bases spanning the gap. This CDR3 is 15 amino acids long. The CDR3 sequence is CASSLGGSGANVLTF. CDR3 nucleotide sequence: TGTGCCAGCTCCTTGGGGGGCTCTGGGGCCAACGTCCTGACTTTC.

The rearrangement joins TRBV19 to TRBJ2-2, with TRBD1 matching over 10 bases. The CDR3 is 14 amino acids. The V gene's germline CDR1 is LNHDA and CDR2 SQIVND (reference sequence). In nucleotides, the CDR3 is TGTGTGACAGGGGGCCTACCTAACACCGGGGAGCTGTTTTTT. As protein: CVTGGLPNTGELFF.

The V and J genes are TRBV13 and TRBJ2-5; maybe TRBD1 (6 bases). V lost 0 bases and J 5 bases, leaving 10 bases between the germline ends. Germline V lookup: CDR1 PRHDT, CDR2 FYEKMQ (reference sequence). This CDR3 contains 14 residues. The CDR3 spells CASSLGSTGETQYF. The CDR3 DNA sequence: TGTGCCAGCAGCTTAGGCAGCACAGGGGAGACCCAGTACTTC.

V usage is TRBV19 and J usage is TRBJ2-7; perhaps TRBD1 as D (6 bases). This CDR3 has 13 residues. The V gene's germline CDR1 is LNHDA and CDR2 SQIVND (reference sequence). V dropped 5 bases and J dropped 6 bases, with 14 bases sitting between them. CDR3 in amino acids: CASSGQGIGEQYF. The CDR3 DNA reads TGTGCCAGTAGTGGGCAGGGGATAGGCGAGCAGTACTTC.

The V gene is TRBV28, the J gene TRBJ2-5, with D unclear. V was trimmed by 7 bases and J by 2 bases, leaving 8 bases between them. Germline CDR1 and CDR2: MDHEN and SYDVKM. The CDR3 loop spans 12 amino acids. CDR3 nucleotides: TGTGCCAGCATGGGCTCTCAAGAGACCCAGTACTTC. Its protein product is CASMGSQETQYF.

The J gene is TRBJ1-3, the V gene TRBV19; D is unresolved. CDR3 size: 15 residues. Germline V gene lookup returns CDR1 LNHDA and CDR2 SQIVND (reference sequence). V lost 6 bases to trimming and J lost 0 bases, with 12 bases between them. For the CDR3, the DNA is TGTGCCAGTAGCGCACAACGCAGCTCTGGAAACACCATATATTTT. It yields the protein CASSAQRSSGNTIYF.

CDR3 loop: CASSQGTGDEAFF. CDR3 DNA: TGTGCCAGCAGTCAAGGCACAGGGGATGAAGCTTTCTTT. The chain has TRBV25-1 and TRBJ1-1; 7 bases line up with TRBD1. The CDR3 is 13 amino acids. Germline V gene data show CDR1 as MGHDK and CDR2 as SYGVNS. V lost 5 bases to trimming and J lost 7 bases; unmatched junction nucleotides: 7.

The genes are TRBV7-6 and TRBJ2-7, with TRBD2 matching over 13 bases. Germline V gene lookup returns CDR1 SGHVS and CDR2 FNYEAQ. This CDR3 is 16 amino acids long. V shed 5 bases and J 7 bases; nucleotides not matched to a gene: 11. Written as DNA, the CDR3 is TGTGCCAGCAGCCCCCGGGGAGGACTAGCGGGAGATGAGCAGTACTTC. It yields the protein CASSPRGGLAGDEQYF.

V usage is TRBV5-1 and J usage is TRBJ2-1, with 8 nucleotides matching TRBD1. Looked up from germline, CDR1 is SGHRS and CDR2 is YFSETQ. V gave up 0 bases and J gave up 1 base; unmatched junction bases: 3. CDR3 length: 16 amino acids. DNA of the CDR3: TGCGCCAGCAGCTTGGACCAGGGGGCTTCCTACAATGAGCAGTTCTTC. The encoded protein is CASSLDQGASYNEQFF.

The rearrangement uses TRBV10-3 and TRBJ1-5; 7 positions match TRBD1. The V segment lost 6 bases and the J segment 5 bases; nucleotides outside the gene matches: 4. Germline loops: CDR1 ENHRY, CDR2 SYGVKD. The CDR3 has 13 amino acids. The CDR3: CAIRGGQDQPQHF. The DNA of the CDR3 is TGTGCCATCAGAGGGGGCCAGGATCAGCCCCAGCATTTT.

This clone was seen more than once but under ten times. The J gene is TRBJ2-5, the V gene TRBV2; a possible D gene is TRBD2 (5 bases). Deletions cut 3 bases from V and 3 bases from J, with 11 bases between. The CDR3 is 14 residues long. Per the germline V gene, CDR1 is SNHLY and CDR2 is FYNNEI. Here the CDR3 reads CASSDLSGKETQYF. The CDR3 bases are TGTGCCAGCAGTGACCTCTCGGGGAAAGAGACCCAGTACTTC.